Listed below are T cell receptor beta chains from one sample, sequenced in a study of immune evolution from preneoplasia to lung adenocarcinoma. Using immunoSEQ multiplex PCR, the repertoire was profiled, and TCRdb retains in-frame clones only, with some absent. The sample lists 7,500 to 10,000 clones, about four fifths seen once, with 10% to 15% in the top ten. Sequences were obtained from FFPE lung adenocarcinoma in situ tissue. These TCRs come from an older person with lung adenocarcinoma. Each CDR3 is given with its conserved first and last residue. The D gene is left open where the match is weak. Not all rows give a size; the values are once, few, many and, for expanded clones, a class.

V gene: TRBV6-5; D gene: .; clone size: .; J gene: TRBJ1-1; CDR3 protein: CASSLSGNTEAFF; CDR3 DNA: TGTGCCAGCAGCCTTTCCGGGAACACTGAAGCTTTCTTT
V gene: TRBV9; D gene: .; clone size: .; J gene: TRBJ1-3; CDR3 protein: CASSVNTYRNTIYF; CDR3 DNA: TGTGCCAGCAGCGTAAATACTTATAGAAACACCATATATTTT
V gene: TRBV19; D gene: TRBD1; clone size: .; J gene: TRBJ2-7; CDR3 protein: CASSNLGQGNEQYF; CDR3 DNA: TGTGCCAGTAGTAATCTGGGACAGGGAAACGAGCAGTACTTC
V gene: TRBV7-2; D gene: .; clone size: .; J gene: TRBJ2-1; CDR3 protein: CASHGWMANEQFF; CDR3 DNA: TGTGCCAGTCACGGGTGGATGGCCAATGAGCAGTTCTTC
V gene: TRBV7-2; D gene: .; clone size: .; J gene: TRBJ2-3; CDR3 protein: CASSRPGYTQYF; CDR3 DNA: TGTGCCAGCAGCCGCCCAGGATATACGCAGTATTTT
V gene: TRBV7-2; D gene: TRBD2; clone size: .; J gene: TRBJ2-5; CDR3 protein: CASSPLGTSGGLETQYF; CDR3 DNA: TGTGCCAGCAGCCCCCTCGGTACTAGCGGGGGGTTGGAGACCCAGTACTTC
V gene: TRBV27; D gene: TRBD1; clone size: .; J gene: TRBJ1-2; CDR3 protein: CASRRTGVLARNGYTF; CDR3 DNA: TGTGCCAGCAGGAGGACAGGGGTCCTGGCTAGAAATGGCTACACCTTC
V gene: TRBV28; D gene: TRBD2; clone size: medium-sized; J gene: TRBJ2-1; CDR3 protein: CASSWGTSGEQFF; CDR3 DNA: TGTGCCAGCAGTTGGGGGACTAGCGGGGAGCAGTTCTTC
V gene: TRBV2; D gene: .; clone size: .; J gene: TRBJ1-1; CDR3 protein: CASSVMEVQAGAFF; CDR3 DNA: TGTGCCAGCAGTGTAATGGAAGTTCAGGCAGGAGCTTTCTTT
V gene: TRBV7-2; D gene: .; clone size: .; J gene: TRBJ2-5; CDR3 protein: CASSLKVGGETQYF; CDR3 DNA: TGTGCCAGCAGCTTAAAAGTAGGGGGGGAGACCCAGTACTTC
V gene: TRBV15; D gene: .; clone size: .; J gene: TRBJ2-3; CDR3 protein: CATSRDALSRDTQYF; CDR3 DNA: TGTGCCACCAGCAGAGACGCTCTATCGCGTGATACGCAGTATTTT
V gene: TRBV7-8; D gene: .; clone size: once; J gene: TRBJ2-7; CDR3 protein: CASRPSSRYEQYF; CDR3 DNA: TGTGCCAGCAGACCAAGCTCCCGTTACGAGCAGTACTTC
V gene: TRBV7-9; D gene: .; clone size: .; J gene: TRBJ2-1; CDR3 protein: CASTRSEHNEQFF; CDR3 DNA: TGTGCCAGCACGCGCTCTGAACACAATGAGCAGTTCTTC
V gene: TRBV21-1; D gene: .; clone size: .; J gene: TRBJ1-2; CDR3 protein: CASSKEGSYGYTF; CDR3 DNA: TGTGCCAGCAGCAAAGAAGGGTCCTATGGCTACACCTTC
V gene: TRBV4-2; D gene: .; clone size: .; J gene: TRBJ1-2; CDR3 protein: CASSRPSDRGGGYTF; CDR3 DNA: TGTGCCAGCAGTCGACCCTCGGATAGGGGGGGAGGCTACACCTTC
V gene: TRBV2; D gene: .; clone size: .; J gene: TRBJ1-1; CDR3 protein: CASSLGGAVTEAFF; CDR3 DNA: TGTGCCAGCAGTCTCGGAGGGGCGGTCACTGAAGCTTTCTTT
V gene: TRBV6-5; D gene: TRBD1; clone size: .; J gene: TRBJ1-2; CDR3 protein: CASRRQGGYTF; CDR3 DNA: TGTGCCAGCAGACGACAGGGAGGATACACCTTC
V gene: TRBV11-2; D gene: TRBD2; clone size: once; J gene: TRBJ2-2; CDR3 protein: CASSSGSGGATGELFF; CDR3 DNA: TGTGCCAGCAGCTCTGGAAGCGGGGGGGCGACCGGGGAGCTGTTTTTT
V gene: TRBV4-3; D gene: TRBD2; clone size: .; J gene: TRBJ2-3; CDR3 protein: CASSQEASGGPTSTDTQYF; CDR3 DNA: TGCGCCAGCAGCCAAGAAGCGAGCGGGGGGCCGACTAGCACAGATACGCAGTATTTT
V gene: TRBV4-2; D gene: .; clone size: .; J gene: TRBJ2-1; CDR3 protein: CASSPSRLGDNEQFF; CDR3 DNA: TGTGCCAGCAGCCCTTCCCGACTAGGAGACAATGAGCAGTTCTTC
V gene: TRBV4-1; D gene: .; clone size: few; J gene: TRBJ2-7; CDR3 protein: CASSQEEGSTISYEQYF; CDR3 DNA: TGCGCCAGCAGCCAAGAAGAGGGCTCGACCATTTCCTACGAGCAGTACTTC
V gene: TRBV11-2; D gene: TRBD2; clone size: .; J gene: TRBJ2-1; CDR3 protein: CASSGGGLAGERSYNEQFF; CDR3 DNA: TGTGCCAGCAGCGGGGGCGGACTAGCGGGGGAGCGCTCCTACAATGAGCAGTTCTTC
V gene: TRBV4-1; D gene: .; clone size: .; J gene: TRBJ1-5; CDR3 protein: CASSQADGGNQPQHF; CDR3 DNA: TGCGCCAGCAGCCAAGCGGACGGGGGTAATCAGCCCCAGCATTTT
V gene: TRBV7-6; D gene: TRBD1; clone size: .; J gene: TRBJ2-6; CDR3 protein: CASSLSGQSSGANVLTF; CDR3 DNA: TGTGCCAGCAGCTTATCGGGACAGAGCTCTGGGGCCAACGTCCTGACTTTC
V gene: TRBV19; D gene: TRBD1; clone size: .; J gene: TRBJ1-4; CDR3 protein: CASRSGQATFF; CDR3 DNA: TGTGCCAGTAGGTCGGGACAGGCAACGTTTTTT
V gene: TRBV19; D gene: .; clone size: .; J gene: TRBJ2-7; CDR3 protein: CASSANRDEQYF; CDR3 DNA: TGTGCCAGTAGTGCCAACAGGGACGAGCAGTACTTC
V gene: TRBV5-6; D gene: TRBD1; clone size: .; J gene: TRBJ1-6; CDR3 protein: CASSWDRGLTPLHF; CDR3 DNA: TGTGCCAGCAGTTGGGACAGGGGGCTTACACCCCTCCACTTT
V gene: TRBV7-9; D gene: .; clone size: .; J gene: TRBJ1-5; CDR3 protein: CASSLDGHNQPQHF; CDR3 DNA: TGTGCCAGCAGCTTAGATGGCCACAATCAGCCCCAGCATTTT
V gene: TRBV27; D gene: .; clone size: .; J gene: TRBJ1-1; CDR3 protein: CASSPQQGRNTEAFF; CDR3 DNA: TGTGCCAGCAGTCCCCAACAGGGAAGGAACACTGAAGCTTTCTTT
V gene: TRBV6-1; D gene: .; clone size: few; J gene: TRBJ1-5; CDR3 protein: CATREAGGNQPQHF; CDR3 DNA: TGTGCCACCCGGGAGGCAGGGGGCAATCAGCCCCAGCATTTT
V gene: TRBV18; D gene: .; clone size: .; J gene: TRBJ2-5; CDR3 protein: CASSPTHTETQYF; CDR3 DNA: TGTGCCAGCTCACCAACCCACACGGAGACCCAGTACTTC
V gene: TRBV10-2; D gene: TRBD2; clone size: .; J gene: TRBJ2-5; CDR3 protein: CASMSLAGETQYF; CDR3 DNA: TGCGCCAGCATGTCGCTAGCGGGAGAGACCCAGTACTTC
V gene: TRBV6-5; D gene: .; clone size: few; J gene: TRBJ1-1; CDR3 protein: CASSFGDPSHSTEAFF; CDR3 DNA: TGTGCCAGCAGTTTCGGGGACCCGTCACATAGCACTGAAGCTTTCTTT